This T cell receptor beta chain was documented in a study of shared clonotypes between healthy human individuals. Study at large: There were three CD4 naive, three CD4 memory, two CD8 naive and one CD8 memory plates per donor.

Study results and caveats: Sequencing depth was expected to influence donor clonotype sharing. The study drew on few donors, limiting represented genetic and exposure-history diversity. Memory subsets generally showed lower estimated richness than naive subsets.

As to this clone: Its antigen remains unknown.

J gave up 5 bases and V 4 bases, and 7 bases lay outside the gene matches. The CDR3 runs 15 residues. Germline values: CDR1 MGHRA, CDR2 YSYEKL. Sequencing used immunoSEQ multiplex PCR; TCRdb keeps in-frame clones, though not all of them. The table includes around 720,000 clones, roughly 73% detected once. Specimen: memory CD4+ T cells sorted from blood. Subset noted: CD45RA-negative fraction. The gene calls are TRBV4-1 and TRBJ2-7, with 11 bases lining up with TRBD1. The receptor was isolated from a woman aged 25 to 45 in good health. CDR3 amino acids: CASSRGTGGSNEQYF. The DNA for the CDR3 is TGCGCCAGCAGCCGAGGGACAGGGGGAAGCAACGAGCAGTACTTC.